This TCR beta chain was sequenced during a study of blood T cell repertoires in COVID-19. The method was immunoSEQ multiplex PCR; TCRdb's version includes in-frame clones alone and lacks a portion of them. The sample records approximately 160,000 clones, roughly 87% being singletons. Material: PBMCs or T cells enriched from blood (not recorded which). This receptor was obtained from a woman between 45 and 65 years old who had recovered from COVID-19.

In nucleotides, the CDR3 is TGTGCCAGCAGCGCCGTTGTACTAGCGGGAGATGTATCAGATACGCAGTATTTT. Translated, it gives CASSAVVLAGDVSDTQYF. The chain joins TRBV11-3 to TRBJ2-3, with 11 bases lining up with TRBD2. V lost 5 bases to trimming and J lost 4 bases; unmatched junction nucleotides: 14. The CDR3 loop spans 18 amino acids. In germline, CDR1 is SGHNT, CDR2 YENEEA.